This paragraph reports one T cell receptor (beta chain). TCRdb's copy holds only in-frame clones and misses some; the assay was immunoSEQ multiplex PCR. The sample holds some 60,000 clones, around 86% seen once. J was trimmed by 2 bases and V by 10 bases; bases with no gene match: 11. The germline gives CDR1 MNHEY, CDR2 SVGAGI. The CDR3 has 15 amino acids. Sorting used thawed, overnight-rested PBMC stained with anti-CD3, a viability dye and GMM-loaded CD1B tetramer. CD1B tetramers were loaded with Rhodococcus equi-derived C32 glucose monomycolate. The sample comes from a study of T cells in tuberculosis. Study-wide results and limits: Some low-affinity tetramer-binding T cells may be absent from this sample.

The V call is TRBV6-5, the J call TRBJ2-7, with 10 positions matching TRBD2. The receptor was isolated from an adult woman with latent tuberculosis. Sequencing input: CD1b-GMM tetramer-negative cells sorted from PBMCs. CDR3 DNA sequence: TGTGCCATCTCCCCCAGCGGGAGGGCACCCTACGAGCAGTACTTC. It translates to CAISPSGRAPYEQYF.